These T cell receptor beta chains were read from a single sample in a study of T cell repertoires in cytomegalovirus infection. From the reads, TCRdb called clonotypes with MiXCR, one entry per CDR3 protein. The sample carries 210,000 or so distinct CDR3 sequences, 6.5% recorded once. The sequenced sample was PBMCs. The receptors derive from a human donor in good health (CMV status not recorded). Some clones in this sample may be carry-over from other donors' samples. Each CDR3 is given with its conserved first and last residue. Fields, in order: V gene, J gene, D gene, CDR3 length, clone size, CDR3 protein, CDR3 DNA. The D gene is left open where the match is weak. Not all rows give a size; the values are once, few, many and, for expanded clones, a class.

v_call: TRBV6-2/TRBV6-3
j_call: TRBJ2-1
d_call: TRBD2
cdr3_length: 15
clone_size: many
cdr3_aa: CASSSSGGRYNEQFF
cdr3_nt: TGTGCCAGCAGCTCCAGCGGGGGGAGGTACAATGAGCAGTTCTTC

v_call: TRBV28
j_call: TRBJ1-1
d_call: .
cdr3_length: 13
clone_size: many
cdr3_aa: CASIIRENTEAFF
cdr3_nt: TGTGCCAGCATCATCAGGGAGAACACTGAAGCTTTCTTT

v_call: TRBV6-2/TRBV6-3
j_call: TRBJ1-5
d_call: .
cdr3_length: 16
clone_size: .
cdr3_aa: CASSYRGTPSNQPQHF
cdr3_nt: TGTGCCAGCAGTTACAGAGGGACACCCAGCAATCAGCCCCAGCATTTT

v_call: TRBV30
j_call: TRBJ1-4
d_call: TRBD1
cdr3_length: 15
clone_size: few
cdr3_aa: CAWRGNRGTNEKLFF
cdr3_nt: TGTGCCTGGAGAGGAAACAGGGGGACTAATGAAAAACTGTTTTTT

v_call: TRBV4-2
j_call: TRBJ1-1
d_call: .
cdr3_length: 16
clone_size: few
cdr3_aa: CASSQDGDRGDTEAFF
cdr3_nt: TGTGCCAGCAGCCAAGATGGAGACAGAGGGGACACTGAAGCTTTCTTT

v_call: TRBV7-6
j_call: TRBJ2-7
d_call: TRBD1
cdr3_length: 16
clone_size: many
cdr3_aa: CASSLANDGTGSEQYF
cdr3_nt: TGTGCCAGCAGCTTAGCGAACGATGGGACAGGTAGTGAGCAGTACTTC

v_call: TRBV5-1
j_call: TRBJ1-1
d_call: .
cdr3_length: 14
clone_size: .
cdr3_aa: CASSPGGGDTEVFF
cdr3_nt: TGCGCCAGCAGCCCAGGAGGAGGGGACACTGAAGTTTTCTTT

v_call: TRBV18
j_call: TRBJ1-2
d_call: .
cdr3_length: 12
clone_size: many
cdr3_aa: CASSTENYGYTF
cdr3_nt: TGTGCCAGCTCTACCGAAAATTATGGCTACACCTTC

v_call: TRBV7-9
j_call: TRBJ2-1
d_call: TRBD1
cdr3_length: 15
clone_size: many
cdr3_aa: CASSPGTGRDNEQFF
cdr3_nt: TGTGCCAGCAGCCCCGGGACAGGGAGGGACAATGAGCAGTTCTTC

v_call: TRBV19
j_call: TRBJ2-5
d_call: .
cdr3_length: 11
clone_size: few
cdr3_aa: CASSRGKTQYF
cdr3_nt: TGTGCCAGTAGCCGGGGGAAGACCCAGTACTTC

v_call: TRBV29-1
j_call: TRBJ2-1
d_call: .
cdr3_length: 11
clone_size: many
cdr3_aa: CSVEGRMGEFF
cdr3_nt: TGCAGCGTTGAAGGAAGGATGGGGGAGTTCTTC

v_call: TRBV7-2
j_call: TRBJ1-5
d_call: TRBD1
cdr3_length: 15
clone_size: many
cdr3_aa: CASSSGQGNNQPQHF
cdr3_nt: TGTGCCAGCAGCTCCGGACAGGGGAACAATCAGCCCCAGCATTTT

v_call: TRBV6-1
j_call: TRBJ1-5
d_call: .
cdr3_length: 15
clone_size: many
cdr3_aa: CASSPDLGGNQPQHF
cdr3_nt: TGTGCCAGCAGTCCGGATCTAGGAGGCAATCAGCCCCAGCATTTT

v_call: TRBV12-3/TRBV12-4
j_call: TRBJ2-2
d_call: TRBD1
cdr3_length: 13
clone_size: many
cdr3_aa: CASRRDSTGELFF
cdr3_nt: TGTGCCAGCAGACGGGACAGCACCGGGGAGCTGTTTTTT

v_call: TRBV29-1
j_call: TRBJ2-7
d_call: TRBD1
cdr3_length: 14
clone_size: many
cdr3_aa: CSVFSGQGPYEQYF
cdr3_nt: TGCAGCGTGTTCTCGGGACAGGGGCCTTACGAGCAGTACTTC

v_call: TRBV7-2
j_call: TRBJ1-3
d_call: .
cdr3_length: 15
clone_size: many
cdr3_aa: CASSLVGTSGNTIYF
cdr3_nt: TGTGCCAGCAGCTTAGTTGGCACCTCTGGAAACACCATATATTTT

v_call: TRBV20-1
j_call: TRBJ1-1
d_call: .
cdr3_length: 14
clone_size: .
cdr3_aa: CSASPTAGYTEAFF
cdr3_nt: TGCAGTGCTAGCCCCACAGCAGGGTACACTGAAGCTTTCTTT

v_call: TRBV2
j_call: TRBJ1-2
d_call: .
cdr3_length: 13
clone_size: many
cdr3_aa: CASSAGGSYGYTF
cdr3_nt: TGTGCCAGCAGTGCCGGCGGTTCCTATGGCTACACCTTC

v_call: TRBV6-2/TRBV6-3
j_call: TRBJ2-2
d_call: TRBD1
cdr3_length: 13
clone_size: many
cdr3_aa: CASSLTGPGELFF
cdr3_nt: TGTGCCAGCAGTCTGACAGGGCCCGGCGAGCTGTTTTTT

v_call: TRBV5-1
j_call: TRBJ2-3
d_call: .
cdr3_length: 15
clone_size: .
cdr3_aa: CASSSTESSTDTQYF
cdr3_nt: TGCGCCAGCAGTTCTACGGAAAGTAGCACAGATACGCAGTATTTT

v_call: TRBV29-1
j_call: TRBJ2-7
d_call: .
cdr3_length: 11
clone_size: many
cdr3_aa: CSVGYSYEQYF
cdr3_nt: TGCAGCGTTGGTTACAGCTACGAGCAGTACTTC

v_call: TRBV7-2
j_call: TRBJ1-5
d_call: .
cdr3_length: 13
clone_size: many
cdr3_aa: CASSSDLNQPQHF
cdr3_nt: TGTGCCAGCAGCTCCGACCTCAATCAGCCCCAGCATTTT

v_call: TRBV6-2/TRBV6-3
j_call: TRBJ2-6
d_call: .
cdr3_length: 17
clone_size: many
cdr3_aa: CASSSGLFISGANVLTF
cdr3_nt: TGTGCCAGCAGTTCGGGACTGTTCATCTCTGGGGCCAACGTCCTGACTTTC

v_call: TRBV19
j_call: TRBJ2-6
d_call: TRBD1
cdr3_length: 18
clone_size: many
cdr3_aa: CASSGGAGGTTGANVLTF
cdr3_nt: TGTGCCAGTAGTGGCGGCGCAGGGGGCACCACTGGGGCCAACGTCCTGACTTTC

v_call: TRBV29-1
j_call: TRBJ1-6
d_call: .
cdr3_length: 13
clone_size: many
cdr3_aa: CSVGEVGNSPLHF
cdr3_nt: TGCAGCGTAGGGGAGGTGGGTAATTCACCCCTCCACTTT

v_call: TRBV5-6
j_call: TRBJ2-5
d_call: TRBD1
cdr3_length: 14
clone_size: .
cdr3_aa: CASSSPTGGETQYF
cdr3_nt: TGTGCCAGCAGCTCTCCTACAGGGGGAGAGACCCAGTACTTC

v_call: TRBV20-1
j_call: TRBJ2-1
d_call: TRBD2
cdr3_length: 15
clone_size: many
cdr3_aa: CSAAPGLAVYNEQFF
cdr3_nt: TGCAGTGCTGCGCCGGGACTAGCGGTCTACAATGAGCAGTTCTTC

v_call: TRBV7-2
j_call: TRBJ2-5
d_call: TRBD2
cdr3_length: 15
clone_size: many
cdr3_aa: CASSLTGLAGGGPYF
cdr3_nt: TGTGCCAGCAGCTTAACCGGACTAGCGGGGGGCGGACCGTACTTC

v_call: TRBV13
j_call: TRBJ2-7
d_call: TRBD1
cdr3_length: 17
clone_size: many
cdr3_aa: CASSTNDGGQGSYEQYF
cdr3_nt: TGTGCCAGCAGCACCAACGATGGGGGACAGGGATCCTACGAGCAGTACTTC

v_call: TRBV4-3
j_call: TRBJ1-2
d_call: .
cdr3_length: 13
clone_size: many
cdr3_aa: CASSQDTGYGYTF
cdr3_nt: TGCGCCAGCAGCCAAGACACCGGCTATGGCTACACCTTC

v_call: TRBV20-1
j_call: TRBJ1-3
d_call: .
cdr3_length: 13
clone_size: .
cdr3_aa: CSARGRDGNTIYF
cdr3_nt: TGCAGTGCTAGAGGCAGGGATGGAAACACCATATATTTT

v_call: TRBV12-5
j_call: TRBJ1-5
d_call: .
cdr3_length: 14
clone_size: many
cdr3_aa: CASADSLGNQPQHF
cdr3_nt: TGTGCTAGTGCCGACAGTCTCGGCAATCAGCCCCAGCATTTT

v_call: TRBV20-1
j_call: TRBJ2-5
d_call: .
cdr3_length: 15
clone_size: few
cdr3_aa: CSAPNSRPGEETQYF
cdr3_nt: TGCAGTGCTCCGAACTCTCGACCGGGGGAAGAGACCCAGTACTTC

v_call: TRBV20-1
j_call: TRBJ1-3
d_call: .
cdr3_length: 16
clone_size: .
cdr3_aa: CSASTMIAGVGNTIYF
cdr3_nt: TGCAGTGCTAGTACAATGATCGCGGGAGTAGGAAACACCATATATTTT